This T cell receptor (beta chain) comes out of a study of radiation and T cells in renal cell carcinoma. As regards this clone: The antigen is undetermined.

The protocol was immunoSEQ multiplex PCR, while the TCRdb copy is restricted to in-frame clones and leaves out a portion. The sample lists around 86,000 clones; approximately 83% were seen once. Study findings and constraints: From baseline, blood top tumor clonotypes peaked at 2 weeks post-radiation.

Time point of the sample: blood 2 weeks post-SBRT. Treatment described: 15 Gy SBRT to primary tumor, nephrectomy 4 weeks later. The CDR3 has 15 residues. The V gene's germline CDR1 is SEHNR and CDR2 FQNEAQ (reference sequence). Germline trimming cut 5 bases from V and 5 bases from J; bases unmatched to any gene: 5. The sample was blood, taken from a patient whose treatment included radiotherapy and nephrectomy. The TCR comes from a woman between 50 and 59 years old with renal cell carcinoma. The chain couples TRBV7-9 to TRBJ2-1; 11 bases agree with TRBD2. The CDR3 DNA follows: TGTGCCAGCAGCAAACCGGGACTAGCGGACAATGAGCAGTTCTTC. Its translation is CASSKPGLADNEQFF.